This T cell receptor beta chain was sequenced for a study of blood T cell repertoires in COVID-19 (dated by TCRdb to about 2020). About the full investigation: The collaborator samples originated in the United States, Italy and Spain and spanned the acute and convalescent phases of COVID-19. The prospective study material was composed of cDNA or gDNA derived from T cells, B-cell-depleted T cells, or PBMCs. Deeply sampled blood TCRbeta repertoires from subjects exposed to, actively infected with, or recovered from COVID-19 were included in the dataset. A freely available public database, intended as a resource for researchers studying the immune response to SARS-CoV-2, is where the repertoires were released. The samples were drawn from two sources: the first 160 participants of the ongoing ImmuneRACE study, and 1,254 subjects contributed by 6 global collaborators. A de-identified subject ID, COVID-19 status, age in years and sex were almost always included in the sample metadata. HLA class I and class II types, where available, came from metadata supplied by the sample provider rather than from assay-based typing. Points the paper makes about the study in general: The amount of clinical and demographic metadata varied by source and participant and was provided uncurated.

Turning to this clone: Its binding antigen is unknown. The sample holds no much larger clone one base away, and base qualities are not on file.

At one collaborating source in Seattle, patients were enrolled during active infection and were followed longitudinally through the course of disease. Collaborating institutions collected whole blood in K2EDTA tubes following their own protocols. For TCRbeta analysis, collaborators shipped samples in one of three forms: frozen whole blood, isolated PBMCs, or DNA extracted from either of those sample types. TCRbeta CDR3 regions were amplified from genomic DNA using the immunoSEQ Assay, a bias-controlled multiplex PCR. Per the authors' processing: The number of nucleated cells in each sample was estimated by amplification of reference gene primers within the assay. To quantify the absolute abundance of each unique TCRbeta CDR3 rearrangement, sequence reads were collapsed and filtered. For each sample, productive Simpson clonality was calculated by taking the square root of Simpson's diversity index across productive rearrangements. Imported from immuneACCESS, the table was reduced by TCRdb to in-frame sequences with V and J called. These copies leave out some clones; in studies compared against another copy, an unresolved V gene accounts for under half, and the cause of the remainder is not known. The DNA was the basis for D and trimming; V, J and clone size are from that table. This sample holds about 330,000 clones; roughly 90% were observed only once. The top ten clones comprise 9.5% to 10% of the sample.

This receptor was identified in a man under 40 with COVID-19, enrolled during active disease. Sequencing was done on a sample of peripheral blood.

The CDR3 protein is CASSPGPGTGAMNTEAFF. The bases are TGTGCCAGCAGCCCAGGTCCCGGGACAGGAGCTATGAACACTGAAGCTTTCTTT. In this chain, TRBV3-1 (or the pseudogene TRBV3-2) is recombined with TRBJ1-1; a stretch of 8 junction bases matches TRBD1. The CDR3 starts with the cysteine, ends with the phenylalanine, and has 18 residues. The read is trimmed to its CDR3 DNA, 54 bases read in frame from base 1. V ends up 4 bases short and J 0 bases short, with an unmatched junction base count of 13. According to the germline V gene (reference sequence), CDR1 reads LGHDT and CDR2 reads YNNKEL.